Sequencing of this T cell receptor (beta chain) was carried out in a study of T-cell memory formation after mild COVID-19. Findings and limits, study-wide: Contracting clones from day 15 to 85 had balanced CD4/CD8; later expanders favoured CD4+. The appearance of some responding clones in pre-infection memory suggested that cross-reactive memory joined.

CDR3 length: 13 amino acids. Germline CDR1 and CDR2: MNHEY and SVGAGI. The junction had 6 bases not matched to a gene; V was cut back by 11 bases and J by 1 base. Using constant-segment primers, 5'RACE produced TCR alpha and TCR beta cDNA libraries carrying sample barcodes and UMIs. TCRdb used MiXCR to reprocess the 5' RACE reads, holding one entry per CDR3 protein. The table has fewer than 300,000 distinct CDR3 sequences, more than 15% seen once. A note on this clonotype: Its specificity is not known.

Sample: PBMCs or a T cell subset sorted from them (not recorded which). This clonotype was sampled from a man younger than 35 who had mild COVID-19 (a few samples of this study predate the infection). Cell type and time point are not known. This chain uses TRBV6-5 with TRBJ2-3; 7 positions agree with TRBD1. The CDR3 coding sequence is TGTGCCGTTAGGACAGGAGGCACAGATACGCAGTATTTT. This sequence encodes CAVRTGGTDTQYF.